Described below is a single T cell receptor (beta chain) sequence and its context. Its target is unknown. A junction boundary mismatches the germline segment, possibly from a read error. This record belongs to a study of shared clonotypes between healthy human individuals. Produced via immunoSEQ multiplex PCR; TCRdb's table is partial and in-frame only. The sample holds about 1.5 million clones; roughly 98% are singletons and the top ten take approximately 0.44%. The length of the CDR3 is 13 residues. Germline V CDR1 and CDR2: SGHTS, YDEGEE. The study's findings and limits: Among donors, the sharing of clonotypes was expected to be influenced by sequencing depth. Sharing across four donors was seen in 4.5% to 6.5% of naive CD4 clonotypes. Generation probability values for non-shared clonotypes were lower than those for clonotypes shared by all four donors. Represented diversity, genetic and exposure-history alike, was limited by few donors.

The rearrangement links TRBV5-8 to TRBJ2-5; D unresolved. Material: naive CD4+ T cells sorted from blood. Subset specified: CD45RA+ positively selected. The TCR originated in a man in his thirties or forties in good health. CDR3 nucleotide sequence: TGTGCCAGCACCTTGGGGATGAGGGAGACCCAGTACTTC. It encodes CASTLGMRETQYF. The complete variable domain, with remaining parts taken from reference TRBV5-8 and TRBJ2-5, reads EAGVTQSPTHLIKTRGQQATLRCSPISGHTSVYWYQQALGLGLQFLLWYDEGEERNRGNFPPRFSGRQFPNYSSELNVNALELEDSALYLCASTLGMRETQYFGPGTRLLVL.